A selection of T cell receptor beta chains follows, all from one sample in a study of OX40 agonist ivuxolimab in advanced cancers. Data came from immunoSEQ multiplex PCR; TCRdb stores just in-frame clones and leaves some out. The sample has over 5,500 clones, over 80% seen once. The sample in question was CD4+ or CD8+ T cells sorted from blood, obtained in a trial of the OX40 agonist ivuxolimab. The receptors were sampled from an adult with an advanced solid tumor such as melanoma, head and neck, liver or kidney cancer. The CDR3 runs from the conserved cysteine through the conserved F or W. The D gene is left open where the match is weak. Size is stated for part of the rows, as once, few or many counts, or as a class when the clone is expanded.

d_call: -
v_call: TRBV19
clone_size: few
j_call: TRBJ1-6
cdr3_aa: CASGGGVYSPLHF
cdr3_nt: TGTGCCAGCGGGGGGGGAGTCTACTCACCCCTCCACTTT

d_call: -
v_call: TRBV5-1
clone_size: -
j_call: TRBJ2-3
cdr3_aa: CASRSGTAKDTQYF
cdr3_nt: TGCGCCAGCAGGAGCGGGACAGCGAAAGATACGCAGTATTTT

d_call: -
v_call: TRBV28
clone_size: few
j_call: TRBJ2-7
cdr3_aa: CASTSLRGEQYF
cdr3_nt: TGTGCCAGCACCTCCCTGCGGGGTGAGCAGTACTTC

d_call: -
v_call: TRBV2
clone_size: -
j_call: TRBJ1-6
cdr3_aa: CASGYTNNNSPLHF
cdr3_nt: TGTGCCAGCGGGTACACCAACAATAATTCACCCCTCCACTTT

d_call: -
v_call: TRBV4-1
clone_size: -
j_call: TRBJ2-5
cdr3_aa: CASSLKSQETQYF
cdr3_nt: TGCGCCAGCAGCCTTAAGAGTCAAGAGACCCAGTACTTC

d_call: -
v_call: TRBV5-1
clone_size: medium-sized
j_call: TRBJ1-6
cdr3_aa: CASSLTRESSYNSPLHF
cdr3_nt: TGCGCCAGCAGCTTGACAAGGGAAAGCTCCTATAATTCACCCCTCCACTTT

d_call: -
v_call: TRBV5-6
clone_size: -
j_call: TRBJ1-5
cdr3_aa: CASSLPGQPQHF
cdr3_nt: TGTGCCAGCAGCCTCCCCGGTCAGCCCCAGCATTTT

d_call: TRBD2
v_call: TRBV9
clone_size: -
j_call: TRBJ2-1
cdr3_aa: CASSLGLNYDEQFF
cdr3_nt: TGTGCCAGCAGTCTGGGACTAAATTACGATGAGCAGTTCTTC

d_call: TRBD1
v_call: TRBV28
clone_size: many
j_call: TRBJ1-2
cdr3_aa: CASSFTGQAFGYGYTF
cdr3_nt: TGTGCCAGCAGTTTCACGGGACAGGCCTTTGGCTATGGCTACACCTTC

d_call: -
v_call: TRBV2
clone_size: -
j_call: TRBJ1-6
cdr3_aa: CASGFRAVSYNSPLHF
cdr3_nt: TGTGCCAGCGGATTTAGAGCTGTCTCCTATAATTCACCCCTCCACTTT

d_call: TRBD1
v_call: TRBV5-1
clone_size: -
j_call: TRBJ1-2
cdr3_aa: CASNGQDANYGYTF
cdr3_nt: TGCGCCAGCAACGGACAGGACGCTAACTATGGCTACACCTTC

d_call: -
v_call: TRBV5-4
clone_size: many
j_call: TRBJ1-2
cdr3_aa: CASSLPGTPVVDGYTF
cdr3_nt: TGTGCCAGCAGCTTGCCCGGGACCCCCGTGGTGGATGGCTACACCTTC

d_call: -
v_call: TRBV27
clone_size: many
j_call: TRBJ1-1
cdr3_aa: CASSLAGREAFF
cdr3_nt: TGTGCCAGCAGTTTAGCCGGCAGAGAAGCTTTCTTT

d_call: TRBD2
v_call: TRBV9
clone_size: -
j_call: TRBJ2-7
cdr3_aa: CASSPETSGYEQYF
cdr3_nt: TGTGCCAGCAGCCCAGAGACTAGCGGCTACGAGCAGTACTTC

d_call: TRBD2
v_call: TRBV7-6
clone_size: once
j_call: TRBJ2-3
cdr3_aa: CASSFSGGATDTQYF
cdr3_nt: TGTGCCAGCAGCTTTAGCGGGGGGGCCACAGATACGCAGTATTTT

d_call: -
v_call: TRBV9
clone_size: -
j_call: TRBJ2-7
cdr3_aa: CASSVGVSPYEQYF
cdr3_nt: TGTGCCAGCAGCGTAGGGGTCAGCCCCTACGAGCAGTACTTC

d_call: TRBD1
v_call: TRBV4-2
clone_size: few
j_call: TRBJ2-7
cdr3_aa: CASSQGTGLEQYF
cdr3_nt: TGTGCCAGCAGCCAAGGGACAGGGCTCGAGCAGTACTTC

d_call: TRBD1
v_call: TRBV18
clone_size: -
j_call: TRBJ2-2
cdr3_aa: CASSPGGQGATGELFF
cdr3_nt: TGTGCCAGCTCACCAGGAGGACAGGGGGCCACCGGGGAGCTGTTTTTT

d_call: TRBD1
v_call: TRBV6-1
clone_size: -
j_call: TRBJ1-6
cdr3_aa: CASSEAISQGGTPLHF
cdr3_nt: TGTGCCAGCAGTGAAGCGATATCTCAGGGGGGGACACCCCTCCACTTT

d_call: -
v_call: TRBV19
clone_size: -
j_call: TRBJ2-1
cdr3_aa: CASSIIVYNEQFF
cdr3_nt: TGTGCCAGTAGTATCATAGTTTACAATGAGCAGTTCTTC

d_call: -
v_call: TRBV7-3
clone_size: -
j_call: TRBJ2-1
cdr3_aa: CASSLVGNEQFF
cdr3_nt: TGTGCCAGCAGCTTGGTAGGCAATGAGCAGTTCTTC

d_call: -
v_call: TRBV15
clone_size: once
j_call: TRBJ2-7
cdr3_aa: CATSREGGTYEQYF
cdr3_nt: TGTGCCACCAGCAGAGAGGGGGGTACCTACGAGCAGTACTTC

d_call: -
v_call: TRBV5-1
clone_size: -
j_call: TRBJ1-1
cdr3_aa: CASSSPWEFEAFF
cdr3_nt: TGCGCCAGCAGCTCCCCGTGGGAGTTTGAAGCTTTCTTT

d_call: TRBD1
v_call: TRBV2
clone_size: once
j_call: TRBJ1-5
cdr3_aa: CASSEGRGLVPQHF
cdr3_nt: TGTGCCAGCAGTGAGGGCAGGGGGCTTGTGCCCCAGCATTTT

d_call: -
v_call: TRBV6-1
clone_size: -
j_call: TRBJ2-5
cdr3_aa: CASTERDEGGETQYF
cdr3_nt: TGTGCCAGCACTGAGAGGGACGAGGGTGGGGAGACCCAGTACTTC

d_call: TRBD1
v_call: TRBV2
clone_size: -
j_call: TRBJ2-7
cdr3_aa: CASRPGQSYEQYF
cdr3_nt: TGTGCCAGCAGACCGGGACAGTCCTACGAGCAGTACTTC

d_call: -
v_call: TRBV15
clone_size: -
j_call: TRBJ2-7
cdr3_aa: CATSSLGYEQYF
cdr3_nt: TGTGCCACCAGCAGTCTGGGTTACGAGCAGTACTTC

d_call: -
v_call: TRBV7-9
clone_size: -
j_call: TRBJ2-5
cdr3_aa: CASSLPGQNQETQYF
cdr3_nt: TGTGCCAGCAGCCTACCTGGACAGAACCAAGAGACCCAGTACTTC

d_call: -
v_call: TRBV19
clone_size: -
j_call: TRBJ1-1
cdr3_aa: CASWGGSEAFF
cdr3_nt: TGTGCCAGTTGGGGGGGGAGTGAAGCTTTCTTT

d_call: TRBD2
v_call: TRBV30
clone_size: -
j_call: TRBJ2-1
cdr3_aa: CAWSVGAGGPHEQFF
cdr3_nt: TGTGCCTGGAGTGTAGGAGCGGGGGGGCCCCATGAGCAGTTCTTC

d_call: -
v_call: TRBV29-1
clone_size: -
j_call: TRBJ2-7
cdr3_aa: CSVNLGVSEQYF
cdr3_nt: TGCAGCGTCAATCTAGGGGTTTCCGAGCAGTACTTC

d_call: -
v_call: TRBV12-5
clone_size: -
j_call: TRBJ2-3
cdr3_aa: CASGLGDTQYF
cdr3_nt: TGTGCTAGTGGTTTGGGGGATACGCAGTATTTT

d_call: -
v_call: TRBV7-7
clone_size: -
j_call: TRBJ1-4
cdr3_aa: CASRQRERSNEKLFF
cdr3_nt: TGTGCCAGCAGACAACGGGAGAGATCTAATGAAAAACTGTTTTTT

d_call: -
v_call: TRBV5-4
clone_size: -
j_call: TRBJ2-2
cdr3_aa: CASSLWGAPTGELFF
cdr3_nt: TGTGCCAGCAGCTTGTGGGGGGCGCCTACCGGGGAGCTGTTTTTT

d_call: TRBD1
v_call: TRBV4-2
clone_size: -
j_call: TRBJ1-2
cdr3_aa: CASSPGGGESYGYTF
cdr3_nt: TGTGCCAGCAGCCCAGGGGGGGGCGAAAGCTATGGCTACACCTTC

d_call: TRBD1
v_call: TRBV7-9
clone_size: -
j_call: TRBJ2-7
cdr3_aa: CASSSTGQGRFSYEQYF
cdr3_nt: TGTGCCAGCAGCTCAACAGGACAGGGAAGGTTCTCCTACGAGCAGTACTTC

d_call: -
v_call: TRBV13
clone_size: -
j_call: TRBJ1-1
cdr3_aa: CASSQLIKGRAFF
cdr3_nt: TGTGCCAGCAGCCAACTGATTAAAGGGCGGGCTTTCTTT

d_call: -
v_call: TRBV6-1
clone_size: -
j_call: TRBJ1-1
cdr3_aa: CASSEAPGLNTEAFF
cdr3_nt: TGTGCCAGCAGTGAAGCCCCGGGATTGAACACTGAAGCTTTCTTT

d_call: -
v_call: TRBV5-6
clone_size: -
j_call: TRBJ1-4
cdr3_aa: CASSLGDGRSWDEKLFF
cdr3_nt: TGTGCCAGCAGCTTGGGAGACGGCAGGTCATGGGATGAAAAACTGTTTTTT

d_call: -
v_call: TRBV30
clone_size: once
j_call: TRBJ2-5
cdr3_aa: CAWSVVSLRETQYF
cdr3_nt: TGTGCCTGGAGTGTGGTAAGCCTTCGAGAGACCCAGTACTTC

d_call: -
v_call: TRBV6-5
clone_size: -
j_call: TRBJ1-1
cdr3_aa: CASSTNINTEAFF
cdr3_nt: TGTGCCAGCAGTACTAACATTAACACTGAAGCTTTCTTT

d_call: TRBD2
v_call: TRBV9
clone_size: -
j_call: TRBJ2-5
cdr3_aa: CASSETSGVGTQYF
cdr3_nt: TGTGCCAGCAGCGAGACTAGCGGGGTCGGGACCCAGTACTTC